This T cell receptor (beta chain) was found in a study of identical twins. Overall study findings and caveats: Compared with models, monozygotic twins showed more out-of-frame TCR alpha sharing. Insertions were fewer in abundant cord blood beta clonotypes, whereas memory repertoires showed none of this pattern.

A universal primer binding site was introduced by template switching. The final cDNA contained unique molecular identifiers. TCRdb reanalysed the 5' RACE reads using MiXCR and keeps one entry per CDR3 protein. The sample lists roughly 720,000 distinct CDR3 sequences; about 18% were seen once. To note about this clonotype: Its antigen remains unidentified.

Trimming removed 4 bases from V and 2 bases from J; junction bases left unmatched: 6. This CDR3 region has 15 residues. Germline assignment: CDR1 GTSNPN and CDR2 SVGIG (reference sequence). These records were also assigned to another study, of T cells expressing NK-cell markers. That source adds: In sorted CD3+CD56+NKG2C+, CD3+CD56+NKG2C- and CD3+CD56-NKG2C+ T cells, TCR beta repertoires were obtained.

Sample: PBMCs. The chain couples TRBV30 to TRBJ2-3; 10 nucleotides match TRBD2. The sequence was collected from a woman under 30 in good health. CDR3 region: CAWTPGLATTDTQYF. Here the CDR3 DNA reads TGTGCCTGGACGCCGGGACTAGCGACCACAGATACGCAGTATTTT.